This entry lists 15 T cell receptor beta chains sequenced from one sample in a study of regulatory T cells in long-lasting Graves disease. Arm-PCR of CDR3 regions with iRepertoire HTBI primers generated TCR beta libraries. TCRdb itself ran the multiplex PCR reads through MiXCR, one entry per CDR3 protein. This table holds 500,000 or so distinct CDR3 sequences, under 20% found once. Time point of the sample: newly diagnosed GD, antithyroid drugs for less than 3 months. The TCR library was prepared using RNA isolated from PBMCs. These data also featured in a second study, about T cells in Graves' hyperthyroidism and ophthalmopathy.

The specimen was peripheral blood mononuclear cells (PBMCs), collected at new diagnosis, from a patient treated with antithyroid drugs. The source is a man between 40 and 49 years old with Graves disease.

V is TRBV15 and J is TRBJ2-1; tentative D call: TRBD2 (6 bases). Deletions cut 5 bases from V and 2 bases from J, with 13 bases between. This CDR3 has 15 residues. Looked up from germline, CDR1 is LNHNV and CDR2 is YYDKDF (reference sequence). CDR3 region: CATSPGDSPYNEQFF. CDR3 coding DNA: TGTGCCACCAGCCCCGGGGACTCCCCCTACAATGAGCAGTTCTTC.

V usage is TRBV6-2 or TRBV6-3 and J usage is TRBJ2-5, with D possibly being TRBD2 (5 bases). There are 17 residues in the CDR3. Germline CDR1 MNHEY, CDR2 SVGEGT. V was cut by 5 bases and J by 3 bases, with 22 bases left in between. In DNA form, the CDR3 reads TGTGCCAGCAGTGAAAACCCGACCGGGGTCCCCAAAGAGACCCAGTACTTC. This encodes CASSENPTGVPKETQYF.

A few counts support this clonotype. This chain uses TRBV29-1 with TRBJ2-7; unclear D gene. Germline assignment: CDR1 SQVTM and CDR2 ANQGSEA. The CDR3 length is 12 residues. Trimming cost V 5 bases and J 0 bases, with 8 bases left between them. Here the CDR3 DNA reads TGCAGCGTTAAGTTTAGCTCCTACGAGCAGTACTTC. This translates into CSVKFSSYEQYF.

V gene TRBV6-2 or TRBV6-3 combines with J gene TRBJ1-2; TRBD1 might be the D (6 bases). Germline values: CDR1 MNHEY, CDR2 SVGEGT. The ends were cut back, 5 bases at V and 8 bases at J, with 12 bases in the middle. The CDR3 is 12 amino acids. The CDR3: CASSVSGEGYTF. The CDR3, as DNA: TGTGCCAGCAGTGTCTCAGGGGAAGGCTACACCTTC.

This clonotype was found many times. V usage is TRBV20-1 and J usage is TRBJ2-7; D may be TRBD1 (6 bases). CDR3 length equals 13 residues. V lost 3 bases and J lost 1, with 10 bases in between. CDR1 and CDR2 (germline): DFQATT, SNEGSKA (reference sequence). The DNA of the CDR3 is TGCAGTGCTAGGGGGGCTGGTTCCTACGAGCAGTACTTC. As protein: CSARGAGSYEQYF.

This clonotype has at least ten counts. This chain connects TRBV12-5 to TRBJ2-5, with 11 bases matching TRBD2. The trim removed 4 bases at V and 1 base at J, leaving 5 bases unmatched. CDR3 length: 16 residues. The germline CDR1 and CDR2 sequences are LGHNT and FRNRAP. The CDR3 reads CASGWTGLAVQETQYF. CDR3 coding DNA: TGTGCTAGTGGTTGGACGGGACTAGCGGTCCAAGAGACCCAGTACTTC.

This clonotype was recorded at least ten times. V usage is TRBV11-2 and J usage is TRBJ2-7; D is perhaps TRBD1 (6 bases). Trimming took 6 bases from V and 2 from J, leaving 20 bases between them. CDR1 is SGHAT and CDR2 is FQNNGV in the germline V gene. The CDR3 has 16 amino acids. The CDR3 coding sequence is TGTGCCAGCAGTCAAGACCGGGACATCACACCCTACGAGCAGTACTTC. Amino acids: CASSQDRDITPYEQYF.

V usage is TRBV3-1 and J usage is TRBJ2-4, with TRBD1 matching over 7 bases. This CDR3 has 20 amino acids. Germline V gene lookup returns CDR1 LGHDT and CDR2 YNNKEL (reference sequence). V dropped 0 bases and J dropped 2; count of bases not matched to a gene: 16. The CDR3 sequence is CASSQENEGADVSTKNIQYF. The CDR3 region has the DNA TGTGCCAGCAGCCAAGAAAATGAGGGGGCGGATGTTTCAACCAAAAACATTCAGTACTTC.

The V gene is TRBV20-1, the J gene TRBJ2-5; possibly TRBD2 for D (6 bases). Between the trimmed V and J ends, which lost 6 bases and 5 bases, there was a span of 16 bases. Germline loops: CDR1 DFQATT, CDR2 SNEGSKA (reference sequence). CDR3 length equals 13 residues. The CDR3 nucleotides are TGCAGTGCCCCTGTACAGGCGGGGGAGACCCAGTACTTC. Protein product: CSAPVQAGETQYF.

This clonotype was counted a few times. This could be a read error, since a much larger clone is one nucleotide away. The gene calls are TRBV28 and TRBJ2-5; 8 nucleotides align to TRBD1. The CDR3 runs to 16 residues. With 5 bases clipped from V and 4 bases from J, the junction kept 12 bases outside the gene matches. Germline V gene lookup returns CDR1 MDHEN and CDR2 SYDVKM. CDR3 coding DNA: TGTGCCAGCAGTCCCCCCCTGGGACAGGATCGAGAGACCCAGTACTTC. It translates to CASSPPLGQDRETQYF. The whole variable domain, remainder taken from reference TRBV28 and TRBJ2-5, is DVKVTQSSRYLVKRTGEKVFLECVQDMDHENMFWYRQDPGLGLRLIYFSYDVKMKEKGDIPEGYSVSREKKERFSLILESASTNQTSMYLCASSPPLGQDRETQYFGPGTRLLVL.

Many counts were recorded for this clonotype. V usage is TRBV12-3 or TRBV12-4 and J usage is TRBJ2-7, with 16 bases fitting TRBD2. The CDR3 covers 20 residues. Germline trimming cut 1 base from V and 0 bases from J; bases unmatched to any gene: 9. In nucleotides, the CDR3 is TGTGCCAGCAGTTTAGATGGGGGACTAGCGGGAGGGCCCCGCTCCTACGAGCAGTACTTC. Its protein product is CASSLDGGLAGGPRSYEQYF.

A word on this clonotype: It differs at one base from a far larger clone, so likely a read error. The genes are TRBV11-2 and TRBJ2-4; D may be TRBD2 (5 bases). The length of the CDR3 is 15 residues. V dropped 5 bases and J dropped 13 bases, with 24 bases sitting between them. Germline CDR1 and CDR2: SGHAT and FQNNGV. DNA of the CDR3: TGTGCCAGCAGCCAGGCGGCTGCCTATGGAGGTGAGCAGTACTTC. Its translation: CASSQAAAYGGEQYF.

The V and J genes are TRBV6-2 or TRBV6-3 and TRBJ2-1; possibly TRBD1 or TRBD2 for D (6 bases each). The germline V and J ends were trimmed by 5 bases and 7 bases, with 15 bases remaining between them. Germline CDR1 is MNHEY and CDR2 is SVGEGT. The CDR3 is 14 residues long. The CDR3 here is CASSELGGPNEQFF. CDR3 nucleotides: TGTGCCAGCAGTGAATTGGGGGGCCCGAATGAGCAGTTCTTC.

On this clonotype: The junction and the germline gene differ at one end; a read error may be behind it. V and J are TRBV24-1 and TRBJ2-3, with TRBD1 identical over 10 bases. Germline CDR1 and CDR2: KGHDR and SFDVKD. The CDR3 runs 18 residues. CDR3: CATSDAGSRQGATGTQYF. The CDR3 bases are TGTGCCACCAGTGATGCAGGTTCAAGACAGGGGGCGACAGGTACGCAGTATTTT.

In its sample, this clonotype was seen a few times. One end of the junction varies from germline; a read error may be responsible. The V call is TRBV5-1, the J call TRBJ2-2, with D possibly being TRBD2 (5 bases). Germline V CDR1 and CDR2: SGHRS, YFSETQ. This CDR3 comprises 14 residues. The CDR3 here is CASSLTVNTGVLFF. CDR3 DNA: TGCGCCAGCAGCTTGACAGTAAACACCGGGGTGCTGTTTTTT.